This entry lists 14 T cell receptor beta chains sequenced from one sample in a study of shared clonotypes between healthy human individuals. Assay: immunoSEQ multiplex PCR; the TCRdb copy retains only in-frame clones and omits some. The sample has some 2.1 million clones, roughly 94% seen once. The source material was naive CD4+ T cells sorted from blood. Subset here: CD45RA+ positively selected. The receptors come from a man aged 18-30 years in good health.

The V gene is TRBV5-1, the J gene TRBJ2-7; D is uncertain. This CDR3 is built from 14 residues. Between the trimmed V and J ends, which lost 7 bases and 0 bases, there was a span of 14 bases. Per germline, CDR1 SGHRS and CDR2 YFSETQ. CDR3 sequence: CASGKDGLSYEQYF. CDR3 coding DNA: TGCGCCAGCGGGAAGGACGGCCTCTCCTACGAGCAGTACTTC.

DNA for the CDR3: TGTGCCAGCAGCGCACAGAGTATGAACACTGAAGCTTTCTTT. Protein sequence: CASSAQSMNTEAFF. V gene TRBV21-1 combines with J gene TRBJ1-1; the DNA was not compared with TRBD1, the D call given in the table. TRBV21-1 is classified as a pseudogene. This CDR3 contains 14 residues.

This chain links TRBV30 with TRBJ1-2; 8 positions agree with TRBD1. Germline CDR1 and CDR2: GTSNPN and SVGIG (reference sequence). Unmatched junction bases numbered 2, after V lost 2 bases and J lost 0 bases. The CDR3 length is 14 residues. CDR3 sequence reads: CAWSWTGTNYGYTF. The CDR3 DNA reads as TGTGCCTGGAGTTGGACAGGGACTAACTATGGCTACACCTTC. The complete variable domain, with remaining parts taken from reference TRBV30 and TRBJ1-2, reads SQTIHQWPATLVQPVGSPLSLECTVEGTSNPNLYWYRQAAGRGLQLLFYSVGIGQISSEVPQNLSASRPQDRQFILSSKKLLLSDSGFYLCAWSWTGTNYGYTFGSGTRLTVV.

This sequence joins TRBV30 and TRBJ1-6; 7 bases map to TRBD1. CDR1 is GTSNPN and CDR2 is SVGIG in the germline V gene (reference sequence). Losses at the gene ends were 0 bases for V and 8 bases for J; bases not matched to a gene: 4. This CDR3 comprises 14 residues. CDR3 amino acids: CAWSVRTGDSPLHF. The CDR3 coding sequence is TGTGCCTGGAGTGTACGGACAGGAGATTCACCCCTCCACTTT.

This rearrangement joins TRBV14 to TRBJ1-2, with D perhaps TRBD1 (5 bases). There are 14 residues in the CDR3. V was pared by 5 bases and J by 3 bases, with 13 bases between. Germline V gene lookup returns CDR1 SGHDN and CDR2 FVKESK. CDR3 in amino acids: CASSGGRGDYGYTF. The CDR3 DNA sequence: TGTGCCAGCAGCGGCGGGCGGGGCGACTATGGCTACACCTTC.

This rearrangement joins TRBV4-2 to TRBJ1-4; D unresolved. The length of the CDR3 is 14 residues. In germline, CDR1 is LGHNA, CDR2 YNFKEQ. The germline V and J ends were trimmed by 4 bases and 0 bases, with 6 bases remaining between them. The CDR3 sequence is CASSPASTNEKLFF. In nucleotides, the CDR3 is TGTGCCAGCAGCCCCGCCTCAACTAATGAAAAACTGTTTTTT.

The CDR3 nucleotides read TGTGCCAGCAGCTGGGGGACATCAAGACAAGATACGCAGTATTTT. This codes for CASSWGTSRQDTQYF. The chain joins TRBV5-5 to TRBJ2-3, with a possible D match to TRBD1 (6 bases). This CDR3 has 15 amino acids. The germline V gene encodes CDR1 SGHKS and CDR2 YYEKEE (reference sequence). V was cut by 3 bases and J by 5 bases, with 16 bases left in between.

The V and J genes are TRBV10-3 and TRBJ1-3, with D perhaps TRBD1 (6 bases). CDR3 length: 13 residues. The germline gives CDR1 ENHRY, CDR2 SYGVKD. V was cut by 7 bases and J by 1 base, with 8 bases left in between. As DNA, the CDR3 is TGTGCCATCATGGGGGCTTCTGGAAACACCATATATTTT. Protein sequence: CAIMGASGNTIYF.

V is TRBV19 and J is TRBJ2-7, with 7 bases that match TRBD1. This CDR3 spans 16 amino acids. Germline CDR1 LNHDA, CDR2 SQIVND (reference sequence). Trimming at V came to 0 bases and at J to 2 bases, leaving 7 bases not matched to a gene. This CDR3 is CASSIEDRRPTYEQYF. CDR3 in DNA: TGTGCCAGTAGTATAGAGGACAGGAGACCCACCTACGAGCAGTACTTC.

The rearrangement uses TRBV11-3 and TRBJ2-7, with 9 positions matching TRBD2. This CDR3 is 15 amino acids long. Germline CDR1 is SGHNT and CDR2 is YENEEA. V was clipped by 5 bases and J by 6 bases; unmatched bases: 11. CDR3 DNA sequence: TGTGCCAGCAGCGCAGCCGGGACTAGCTCCCCCGAGCAGTACTTC. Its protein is CASSAAGTSSPEQYF.

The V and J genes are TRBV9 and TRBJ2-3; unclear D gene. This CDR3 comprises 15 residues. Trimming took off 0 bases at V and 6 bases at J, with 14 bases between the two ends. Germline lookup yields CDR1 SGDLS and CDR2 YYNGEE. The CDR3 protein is CASSVEARSLDTQYF. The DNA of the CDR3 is TGTGCCAGCAGCGTAGAGGCTAGAAGTCTGGATACGCAGTATTTT.

The CDR3 bases are TGTGCCAGCAGGGTCGGGACTAGCGGGGGCGCTTCTGACGAGCAGTACTTC. Translating gives CASRVGTSGGASDEQYF. V and J are TRBV5-4 and TRBJ2-7; 14 bases fit TRBD2. The CDR3 contains 17 residues. The germline CDR1 and CDR2 sequences are SGHNT and YYREEE (reference sequence). With 5 bases clipped from V and 5 bases from J, the junction kept 12 bases outside the gene matches.

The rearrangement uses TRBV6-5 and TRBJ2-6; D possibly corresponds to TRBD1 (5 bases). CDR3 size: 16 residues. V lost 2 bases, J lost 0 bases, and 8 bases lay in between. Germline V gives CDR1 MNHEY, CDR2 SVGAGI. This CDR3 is CASSYAGFSGANVLTF. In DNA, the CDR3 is TGTGCCAGCAGTTACGCAGGGTTCTCTGGGGCCAACGTCCTGACTTTC.

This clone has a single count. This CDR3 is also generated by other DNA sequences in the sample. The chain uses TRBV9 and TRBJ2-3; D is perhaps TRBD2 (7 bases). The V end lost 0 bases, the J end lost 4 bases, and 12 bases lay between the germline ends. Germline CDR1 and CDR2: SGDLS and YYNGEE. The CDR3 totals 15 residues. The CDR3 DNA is TGTGCCAGCAGCGTAGAAGGGGGGAGGGCAGATACGCAGTATTTT. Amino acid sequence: CASSVEGGRADTQYF. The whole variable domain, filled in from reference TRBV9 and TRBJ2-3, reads DSGVTQTPKHLITATGQRVTLRCSPRSGDLSVYWYQQSLDQGLQFLIQYYNGEERAKGNILERFSAQQFPDLHSELNLSSLELGDSALYFCASSVEGGRADTQYFGPGTRLTVL.